This TCR beta chain was sequenced in a study of T cells in Graves' hyperthyroidism and ophthalmopathy. CDR3 length: 13 residues. CDR1 and CDR2 from the germline V gene are SGHAT and FQNNGV. V was cut by 3 bases and J by 5 bases, with 11 bases left in between. Amplified TCR beta CDR3 regions derived from RNA transcripts. HTBI primers were used for first-round RT-PCR of the TCR CDR3. Using its own MiXCR run on the multiplex PCR reads, TCRdb lists one record per CDR3 protein. The sample includes 500,000 to 600,000 distinct CDR3 sequences, 35% to 50% of them seen just once. The sample was peripheral blood or thyroid tissue (not recorded which). This sequence was found in an adult woman with Graves' disease, either hyperthyroidism or ophthalmopathy (not recorded which). The chain has TRBV11-2 and TRBJ2-7, with D tentatively TRBD1 (5 bases). Written as DNA, the CDR3 is TGTGCCAGCAGCTTCGCAGGGTTGAACGAGCAGTACTTC. Translating gives CASSFAGLNEQYF. The variable domain in full, with the rest retrieved from reference TRBV11-2 and TRBJ2-7, is EAGVAQSPRYKIIEKRQSVAFWCNPISGHATLYWYQQILGQGPKLLIQFQNNGVVDDSQLPKDRFSAERLKGVDSTLKIQPAKLEDSAVYLCASSFAGLNEQYFGPGTRLTVT.